This TCR beta chain was captured in a study of CD8+ T cells in alopecia areata. Specified treatment: oral pan-JAK inhibitor, 5-10 mg twice daily. cDNA serving as the sequencing template came from extracted, reverse transcribed RNA. Here immunoSEQ multiplex PCR was the method, and the copy in TCRdb shows in-frame clones only, minus some. The table records about 120,000 clones, 50% to 75% of them present only once. Between the trimmed V and J ends, which lost 3 bases and 4 bases, there was a span of 13 bases. Germline lookup yields CDR1 MGHDK and CDR2 SYGVNS. The CDR3 runs to 15 residues. This receptor was taken from a human donor with alopecia areata. J is TRBJ1-5 and V is TRBV25-1; a weak D match, TRBD1 (5 bases). Sequencing was performed on CD8+ T cells sorted from blood, taken at week 4, from a patient treated with tofacitinib. The CDR3 spells CASSEGYSGNQPQHF. CDR3 DNA sequence: TGTGCCAGCAGTGAGGGGTATTCAGGGAATCAGCCCCAGCATTTT. The complete variable domain, with remaining parts taken from reference TRBV25-1 and TRBJ1-5, reads EADIYQTPRYLVIGTGKKITLECSQTMGHDKMYWYQQDPGMELHLIHYSYGVNSTEKGDLSSESTVSRIRTEHFPLTLESARPSHTSQYLCASSEGYSGNQPQHFGDGTRLSIL.